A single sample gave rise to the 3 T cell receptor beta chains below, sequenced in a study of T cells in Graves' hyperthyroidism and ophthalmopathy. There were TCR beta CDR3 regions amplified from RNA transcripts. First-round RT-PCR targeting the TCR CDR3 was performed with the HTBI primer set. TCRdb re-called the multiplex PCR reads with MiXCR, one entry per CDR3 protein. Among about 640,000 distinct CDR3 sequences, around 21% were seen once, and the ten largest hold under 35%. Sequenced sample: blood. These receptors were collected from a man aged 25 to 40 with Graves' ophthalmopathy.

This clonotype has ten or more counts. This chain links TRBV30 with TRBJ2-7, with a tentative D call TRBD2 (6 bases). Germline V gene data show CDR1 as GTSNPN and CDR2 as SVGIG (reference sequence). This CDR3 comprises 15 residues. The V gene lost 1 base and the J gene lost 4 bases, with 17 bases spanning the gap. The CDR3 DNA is TGTGCCTGGAGTGCTCCTAGCGCGAGTAGGTACGAGCAGTACTTC. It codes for CAWSAPSASRYEQYF.

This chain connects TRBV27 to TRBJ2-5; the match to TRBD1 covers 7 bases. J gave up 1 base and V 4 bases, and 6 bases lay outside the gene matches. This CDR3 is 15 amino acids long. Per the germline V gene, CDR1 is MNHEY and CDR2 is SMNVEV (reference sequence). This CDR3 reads CASSSLRGPQETQYF. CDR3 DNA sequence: TGTGCCAGCAGTTCTTTAAGGGGGCCCCAAGAGACCCAGTACTTC.

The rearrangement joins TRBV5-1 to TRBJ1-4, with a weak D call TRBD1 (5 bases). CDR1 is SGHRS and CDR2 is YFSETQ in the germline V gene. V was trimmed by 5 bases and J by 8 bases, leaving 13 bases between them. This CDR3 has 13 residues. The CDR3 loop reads CASSEGMREKLFF. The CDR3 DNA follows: TGCGCCAGCAGTGAGGGGATGAGAGAAAAACTGTTTTTT.